This T cell receptor beta chain is from a study of T cell therapy after organ transplantation. Sample time point: 4-8 weeks after completion of therapy. Data came from immunoSEQ multiplex PCR; TCRdb stores just in-frame clones and leaves some out. Of 15,000 to 25,000 clones in the sample, around 81% were seen once. Remarks on this clone: The antigen is undetermined.

General study points: Minimal repertoire change after therapy followed marked pretherapy expansions in nonresponders. Lower pretherapy CD8 clonality went with larger post-therapy fold change.

CDR1 is SGHRS, CDR2 YFSETQ, per germline. CDR3 length equals 15 residues. V was pared by 3 bases and J by 2 bases, with 6 bases of the junction left unmatched. This chain links TRBV5-1 with TRBJ2-7; 9 nucleotides agree with TRBD1. Sequenced material: CD8+ T cells from blood, taken after autologous CMV-specific T cell therapy. The sequence came from a human patient who had received a solid organ transplant and had CMV disease. The graft donor may have given rise to some T cells. CDR3 protein: CASSSQRDRAYEQYF. The CDR3 nucleotides are TGCGCCAGCAGCTCACAACGGGACAGGGCCTACGAGCAGTACTTC.